The clone carrying this TCR beta chain has just a few counts. V gave up 5 bases and J gave up 2 bases; unmatched junction bases: 12. The V gene's germline CDR1 is SGDLS and CDR2 YYNGEE. The CDR3 runs to 16 residues. This sample was included in a study of shared clonotypes between healthy human individuals. Across the study: Contributing individuals were a couple of females and three males aged 18 to 49.

This table comes from immunoSEQ multiplex PCR, and its TCRdb copy is limited to in-frame clones, with some not included. Here the sample spans about 480,000 clones, about three quarters being singletons. This clonotype was sampled from a middle-aged woman in good health. Some clones in this sample may be carry-over from other donors' samples. Sequenced input: PBMCs. J is TRBJ2-7 and V is TRBV9; 8 nucleotides line up with TRBD2. CDR3 sequence reads: CASSQGVQRGTYEQYF. In DNA form, the CDR3 reads TGTGCCAGCAGTCAAGGGGTCCAGCGGGGGACCTACGAGCAGTACTTC.